This T cell receptor beta chain was profiled in a study of T cells expressing NK-cell markers. For each CDR3 protein, TCRdb gives one entry from its re-call of the 5' RACE reads, without DNA. Across about 300,000 distinct CDR3 sequences, the top ten clones capture roughly 4.2% of the sample. This CDR3 comprises 13 residues. Per germline, CDR1 LGHDT and CDR2 YNNKEL (reference sequence). This TCR came from a woman between 18 and 70 years old in good health. J is TRBJ2-3 and V is TRBV3-1. Sequencing used blood T cells: a sorted CD56 or NKG2C T cell subset, CD4+ or CD8+ T cells, or bulk PBMC T cells (not recorded which). CDR3 sequence: CASSQLSTDTQYF.